This note documents a single T cell receptor (beta chain) sequence. The source of the sample is a study of blood T cell repertoires in COVID-19. Turning to the study itself: Material from acute and convalescent COVID-19 was sourced from the United States, Italy and Spain. From T cells, B-cell-depleted T cells, or PBMCs came the material, which was cDNA or gDNA.

This CDR3 contains 16 residues. V was clipped by 0 bases and J by 0 bases, with 9 bases between them. Germline V CDR1 and CDR2: ENHRY, SYGVKD. Sequencing was performed with immunoSEQ multiplex PCR; in TCRdb, only in-frame clones are kept and a portion is missing. Of 210,000 or so clones in the sample, less than 90% are singletons; the top ten hold around 19%. The specimen sequenced was peripheral blood. This clonotype originated in a human donor in a cohort sampled during active COVID-19. The chain combines TRBV10-3 with TRBJ1-3; D might be TRBD1 (5 bases). CDR3 DNA sequence: TGTGCCATCAGTGAGTCCAGGGTTTTCTCTGGAAACACCATATATTTT. It translates to CAISESRVFSGNTIYF.